The 11 T cell receptor beta chains listed next were all sequenced from one sample in a study of shared T cell receptors in the human thymus. Sequenced by immunoSEQ multiplex PCR; TCRdb stores in-frame clones only, minus some. The sample carries about 400,000 clones, roughly 94% recorded once. Sequencing was done on a sample of thymocytes. These receptors were obtained from a human donor.

This CDR3 reads CASRLRRVHYEQYF. The CDR3 DNA is TGTGCCAGCCGCTTGAGAAGGGTTCACTACGAGCAGTACTTC. The rearrangement links TRBV6-4 to TRBJ2-7, with D hard to call. Germline V gene sequence: CDR1 MRHNA, CDR2 SNTAGT. The V and J ends lost 8 bases and 3 bases respectively, with 17 bases between them. The CDR3 extends over 14 amino acids.

The gene calls are TRBV4-3 and TRBJ2-3; 7 bases are a match to TRBD2. The CDR3 is 17 residues long. Germline-derived CDR1 and CDR2 are LGHNA and YSLEER. The V segment lost 0 bases and the J segment 5 bases; nucleotides outside the gene matches: 11. The CDR3, as DNA: TGCGCCAGCAGCCAAGATCGCGGGGGAGGGCCCGGAGATACGCAGTATTTT. Residues: CASSQDRGGGPGDTQYF.

The chain combines TRBV28 with TRBJ2-7, with D hard to call. The CDR3 runs to 15 residues. V was trimmed by 3 bases and J by 0 bases, leaving 12 bases between them. Germline CDR1 reads MDHEN; CDR2 reads SYDVKM. This chain's CDR3 is CASSFRIEDSYEQYF. The CDR3 DNA reads TGTGCCAGCAGTTTCCGGATCGAGGACTCCTACGAGCAGTACTTC.

The gene calls are TRBV13 and TRBJ2-7, with D unclear. The CDR3 has 14 residues. V was trimmed by 6 bases and J by 1 base, leaving 13 bases between them. CDR1 is PRHDT, CDR2 FYEKMQ, per germline (reference sequence). CDR3 nucleotides: TGTGCCAGCAGTCATTCGACGTGGTCCTACGAGCAGTACTTC. This encodes CASSHSTWSYEQYF.

The V and J genes are TRBV27 and TRBJ2-1, with D possibly matching TRBD2 (6 bases). The CDR3 contains 15 residues. Trimming stripped 7 bases from V and 0 bases from J, with 13 bases between. Germline CDR1 MNHEY, CDR2 SMNVEV (reference sequence). This CDR3 reads CASTLLGGSYNEQFF. The DNA of the CDR3 is TGTGCCAGCACTCTTCTGGGGGGCTCCTACAATGAGCAGTTCTTC.

On this clone: Within the sample, other DNA sequences also encode this same CDR3. The chain carries TRBV6-1 and TRBJ1-2; 8 nucleotides align to TRBD1. Germline V CDR1 and CDR2: MNHNS, SASEGT. The V gene end was trimmed by 1 base and the J gene end by 8 bases; junction bases not matched to a gene: 3. The CDR3 is 13 amino acids. CDR3 nucleotide sequence: TGTGCCAGCAGTGAAGGGGCAGGGGGCGGCTACACCTTC. Its protein product is CASSEGAGGGYTF.

V and J are TRBV2 and TRBJ2-5; perhaps D is TRBD1 or TRBD2 (7 bases each). This CDR3 spans 12 amino acids. Germline CDR1 and CDR2: SNHLY and FYNNEI. In DNA, the CDR3 is TGTGCTTGTACAGGGGAGGGGGAGACCCAGTACTTC. Residues: CACTGEGETQYF.

The chain recombines TRBV27 with TRBJ2-1, with TRBD2 matching over 10 bases. The CDR3 is 14 amino acids. The germline V gene has CDR1 MNHEY and CDR2 SMNVEV (reference sequence). Unmatched junction bases numbered 1, after V lost 8 bases and J lost 0 bases. The CDR3 protein is CASGLADSYNEQFF. In DNA form, the CDR3 reads TGTGCCAGCGGACTAGCGGACTCCTACAATGAGCAGTTCTTC.

The chain combines TRBV7-2 with TRBJ2-7, with D perhaps matching TRBD1 (5 bases). The CDR3 is 13 amino acids. With 3 bases removed from V and 1 base from J, the gap between germline ends came to 7 bases. Germline V gives CDR1 SGHTA, CDR2 FQGNSA. The CDR3 here is CASSLDTSYEQYF. CDR3 nucleotide sequence: TGTGCCAGCAGCTTGGACACTTCCTACGAGCAGTACTTC.

The chain recombines TRBV6-5 with TRBJ1-4; D perhaps matches TRBD1 (6 bases). V was pared by 6 bases and J by 4 bases, with 15 bases between. The length of the CDR3 is 15 residues. Germline assignment: CDR1 MNHEY and CDR2 SVGAGI. CDR3 nucleotide sequence: TGTGCCAGCAGCGCCCCACAGGGTAATAATGAAAAACTGTTTTTT. Translating it yields CASSAPQGNNEKLFF.

V and J are TRBV10-1 and TRBJ2-5, with D perhaps TRBD1 (6 bases). Germline assignment: CDR1 WNHNN and CDR2 SYGVQD (reference sequence). CDR3 size: 15 residues. The V end lost 3 bases, the J end lost 5 bases, and 16 bases lay between the germline ends. For the CDR3, the DNA is TGCGCCAGCAGTGATCCGGGACACCTCTCCGAGACCCAGTACTTC. Residues: CASSDPGHLSETQYF.